This TCR beta chain was identified during a study of blood T cell repertoires in COVID-19. Study-level information: COVID-19 samples, acute and convalescent, were from the United States, Italy and Spain. T cells, B-cell-depleted T cells, or PBMCs provided the cDNA or gDNA that served as material.

The CDR3 consists of 15 residues. Germline V CDR1 and CDR2: SGDLS, YYNGEE. V shed 2 bases and J shed 4 bases, with 13 bases lying between them. Original handling: Quantification of nucleated cells was approximated via reference gene primer amplification. Clones were read by immunoSEQ multiplex PCR, and TCRdb kept only the in-frame ones, dropping some. That table gives V, J and clone size, and the DNA gave D and trimming. The data hold roughly 190,000 clones, with about 85% observed a single time. Sequenced: peripheral blood. The chain carries TRBV9 and TRBJ1-3; D uncertain. This receptor was obtained from a woman of 80 years or more in a cohort sampled during active or convalescent COVID-19. CDR3 amino acids: CASSVSRGRGNTIYF. As DNA, the CDR3 is TGTGCCAGCAGCGTCTCCCGGGGAAGGGGAAACACCATATATTTT. Using reference TRBV9 and TRBJ1-3 for the parts outside the CDR3, the full variable domain is DSGVTQTPKHLITATGQRVTLRCSPRSGDLSVYWYQQSLDQGLQFLIQYYNGEERAKGNILERFSAQQFPDLHSELNLSSLELGDSALYFCASSVSRGRGNTIYFGEGSWLTVV.